The 17 T cell receptor beta chains in this list originate from one sample, sequenced in a study of blood T cells in healthy people across ages. Primed by a sample-barcoded 5' primer and a J-beta primer mix, a second PCR proceeded for about 6 to 12 cycles. MiXCR, run by TCRdb on the 5' RACE reads, gives a single entry per CDR3 protein. The sample lists about 290,000 distinct CDR3 sequences, 25% to 30% occurring once. Input material: blood. Source of these receptors: a woman in her seventies in good health.

The chain carries TRBV24-1 and TRBJ1-2; possibly TRBD1 for D (6 bases). CDR1 KGHDR and CDR2 SFDVKD come from the germline V gene. The CDR3 covers 12 residues. With 7 bases removed from V and 6 bases from J, the gap between germline ends came to 11 bases. The CDR3 nucleotides read TGTGCCACCAGCCCGACAGGCCATGGCTACACCTTC. Amino acid sequence: CATSPTGHGYTF.

This clonotype was seen many times. V and J are TRBV5-8 and TRBJ2-2; the match to TRBD1 covers 7 bases. V shed 8 bases and J 4 bases; nucleotides not matched to a gene: 8. This CDR3 is built from 14 residues. The germline V gene encodes CDR1 SGHTS and CDR2 YDEGEE. In nucleotides, the CDR3 is TGTGCCAGATATAGAAAGGGGGCCACCGGGGAGCTGTTTTTT. It translates to CARYRKGATGELFF.

This clonotype showed up just a few times. The chain recombines TRBV6-1 with TRBJ1-2; perhaps TRBD1 as D (6 bases). V was cut by 7 bases and J by 7 bases, with 19 bases left in between. This CDR3 spans 14 amino acids. Germline CDR1 MNHNS, CDR2 SASEGT. CDR3 nucleotides: TGTGCCAGCATTCCCACGCAGGGGAAAGGTGGCTACACCTTC. Translation gives CASIPTQGKGGYTF.

This chain uses TRBV19 with TRBJ2-7; D gene uncertain. V was pared by 9 bases and J by 2 bases, with 20 bases between. Germline lookup yields CDR1 LNHDA and CDR2 SQIVND (reference sequence). CDR3 size: 15 residues. This CDR3 is CASQTSYGNTYEQYF. The CDR3, as DNA: TGTGCCAGCCAGACCTCCTACGGCAACACCTACGAGCAGTACTTC. The full variable domain, with the rest looked up from reference TRBV19 and TRBJ2-7, is DGGITQSPKYLFRKEGQNVTLSCEQNLNHDAMYWYRQDPGQGLRLIYYSQIVNDFQKGDIAEGYSVSREKKESFPLTVTSAQKNPTAFYLCASQTSYGNTYEQYFGPGTRLTVT.

In this sample, this clonotype turned up many times. The chain carries TRBV3-1 and TRBJ2-7; 11 bases agree with TRBD2. Losses at the gene ends were 3 bases for V and 3 bases for J; bases not matched to a gene: 4. The CDR3 totals 15 residues. CDR1 is LGHDT, CDR2 YNNKEL, per germline (reference sequence). As DNA, the CDR3 is TGTGCCAGCAGCCAGGCGGGACTAGCGGTCTACGAGCAGTACTTC. Its translation: CASSQAGLAVYEQYF.

V usage is TRBV2 and J usage is TRBJ2-5; TRBD2 matches 7 bases. The length of the CDR3 is 14 residues. With 11 bases clipped from V and 3 bases from J, the junction kept 12 bases outside the gene matches. Germline CDR1 reads SNHLY; CDR2 reads FYNNEI. CDR3: CAGAASGQKETQYF. CDR3 bases: TGTGCCGGGGCGGCTAGCGGTCAGAAAGAGACCCAGTACTTC.

V and J are TRBV20-1 and TRBJ2-5, with TRBD1 as a possible D gene (5 bases). The J call is uncertain, as TRBJ2-7 better fits the DNA end. Germline-derived CDR1 and CDR2 are DFQATT and SNEGSKA (reference sequence). This CDR3 has 16 residues. CDR3 DNA sequence: TGCAGTGCTAGAGATCCCCGGCAGGGTCTGACGTACGAGCAGTACTTC. This encodes CSARDPRQGLTYEQYF.

A note on this clonotype: A read error may explain this, as a much larger clone is one base away. The rearrangement joins TRBV20-1 to TRBJ1-2; D uncertain. CDR1 is DFQATT and CDR2 is SNEGSKA in the germline V gene (reference sequence). Deletions cut 8 bases from V and 8 bases from J, with 21 bases between. This CDR3 contains 13 residues. The CDR3 sequence: CSTQPSGYLGYTF. CDR3 sequence (DNA): TGCAGTACTCAGCCAAGCGGGTATTTAGGCTACACCTTC.

Here the CDR3 reads CSIREPSNNEQFF. Written as DNA, the CDR3 is TGCAGCATTCGGGAACCTAGCAACAATGAGCAGTTCTTC. The chain carries TRBV29-1 and TRBJ2-1, with a tentative D call TRBD2 (5 bases). Trimming shortened V by 8 bases and J by 5 bases, and 16 bases separated the two germline ends. The CDR3 runs to 13 residues. Germline CDR1 SQVTM, CDR2 ANQGSEA.

This clonotype was recorded a few times. This rearrangement joins TRBV3-1 to TRBJ1-1, with 7 positions matching TRBD1. Trimming at V came to 3 bases and at J to 10 bases, leaving 11 bases not matched to a gene. This CDR3 spans 14 amino acids. CDR1 and CDR2 (germline): LGHDT, YNNKEL (reference sequence). Here the CDR3 DNA reads TGTGCCAGCAGCCATGGGACAGCTTTAAACGGAGCTTTCTTT. It translates to CASSHGTALNGAFF.

This clonotype was seen a few times. The CDR3 here is CSARPYREIQETQYF. As DNA, the CDR3 is TGCAGTGCTAGGCCCTACAGGGAGATCCAGGAGACCCAGTACTTC. The J gene is TRBJ2-5, the V gene TRBV20-1, with a tentative D call TRBD1 (6 bases). CDR3 length equals 15 residues. In germline, CDR1 is DFQATT, CDR2 SNEGSKA (reference sequence). V was clipped by 3 bases and J by 5 bases, with 19 bases between them.

This clonotype was detected only a few times. A read error may account for a junction end that differs from germline. CDR3 DNA: TGTGCCAGCAGTTATCAGGGTCCCTACGAGCAGTACTTC. This sequence encodes CASSYQGPYEQYF. The V gene is TRBV10-3, the J gene TRBJ2-7, with TRBD1 as a possible D gene (5 bases). The CDR3 has 13 residues. Germline lookup yields CDR1 ENHRY and CDR2 SYGVKD.

The rearrangement links TRBV7-2 to TRBJ1-2; D might be TRBD1 (5 bases). CDR1 and CDR2 (germline): SGHTA, FQGNSA. Trimming shortened V by 2 bases and J by 0 bases, and 10 bases separated the two germline ends. The CDR3 loop spans 15 amino acids. CDR3 bases: TGTGCCAGCAGCTTATTCAGGGCAGCTAACTATGGCTACACCTTC. Translating it yields CASSLFRAANYGYTF.

This clonotype was observed a handful of times. The chain uses TRBV28 and TRBJ1-5, with D uncertain. Germline CDR1 reads MDHEN; CDR2 reads SYDVKM. The CDR3 contains 15 residues. V dropped 5 bases and J dropped 0 bases, with 11 bases sitting between them. The CDR3 region is CASSPSTPSNQPQHF. The CDR3 coding sequence is TGTGCCAGCAGTCCTTCGACGCCTAGCAATCAGCCCCAGCATTTT.

This clonotype was seen a few times. The CDR3 DNA sequence: TGTGCCAGCAGTTCGAAGAGCTCCTACGAGCAGTACTTC. The encoded protein is CASSSKSSYEQYF. The chain combines TRBV27 with TRBJ2-5; no firm D call. Gene TRBJ2-7 matches the end of the DNA better, so the J call may be wrong. CDR3 length equals 13 residues. The germline V gene encodes CDR1 MNHEY and CDR2 SMNVEV (reference sequence).

The J gene is TRBJ2-1, the V gene TRBV24-1; TRBD2 matches 13 bases. Germline V lookup: CDR1 KGHDR, CDR2 SFDVKD. This CDR3 region has 16 residues. The junction had 7 bases not matched to a gene; V was cut back by 2 bases and J by 10 bases. The CDR3, as DNA: TGTGCCACCAGTGATTCCGGGACTAGCGGGAAGGGAGAGCAGTTCTTC. It translates to CATSDSGTSGKGEQFF.

The J gene is TRBJ1-1, the V gene TRBV5-1; tentative D call: TRBD1 (5 bases). Trimming took off 4 bases at V and 12 bases at J, with 22 bases between the two ends. This CDR3 has 14 amino acids. CDR1 and CDR2 (germline): SGHRS, YFSETQ. CDR3 region: CASSNYGGGSETFF. The CDR3 DNA sequence: TGCGCCAGCAGCAACTATGGGGGTGGATCGGAAACTTTCTTT.